The next 9 T cell receptor beta chains were all read from a single sample in a study of cytomegalovirus exposure and HLA in healthy donors. The PCR employed 60 Vbeta primers together with 13 Jbeta primers. Libraries were prepared by immunoSEQ multiplex PCR; TCRdb keeps only in-frame clonotypes and omits some of them. In the table there are approximately 200,000 clones, roughly four fifths of which are singletons. The sequencing sample was made of PBMCs. These receptors came from a girl aged 5-17 years in good health and CMV-seronegative.

The chain links TRBV15 to TRBJ1-5; D remains ambiguous. This CDR3 is built from 14 residues. Germline V gene data show CDR1 as LNHNV and CDR2 as YYDKDF (reference sequence). Trimming took 0 bases from V and 2 from J, leaving 5 bases between them. This CDR3 is CATSRDRGNQPQHF. Here the CDR3 DNA reads TGTGCCACCAGCAGAGACCGGGGCAATCAGCCCCAGCATTTT. The full variable domain, in which reference TRBV15 and TRBJ1-5 provide the parts outside the CDR3, is DAMVIQNPRYQVTQFGKPVTLSCSQTLNHNVMYWYQQKSSQAPKLLFHYYDKDFNNEADTPDNFQSRRPNTSFCFLDIRSPGLGDTAMYLCATSRDRGNQPQHFGDGTRLSIL.

This chain joins TRBV11-2 and TRBJ1-1, with a weak D call TRBD1 (5 bases). This CDR3 has 14 residues. Germline-derived CDR1 and CDR2 are SGHAT and FQNNGV. Trimming removed 1 base from V and 3 bases from J, with 9 bases in between. CDR3 residues: CASSLGWGDTEAFF. CDR3 nucleotides: TGTGCCAGCAGCTTAGGCTGGGGGGACACTGAAGCTTTCTTT. Looking up the rest from reference TRBV11-2 and TRBJ1-1 gives the full variable domain: EAGVAQSPRYKIIEKRQSVAFWCNPISGHATLYWYQQILGQGPKLLIQFQNNGVVDDSQLPKDRFSAERLKGVDSTLKIQPAKLEDSAVYLCASSLGWGDTEAFFGQGTRLTVV.

The chain has TRBV19 and TRBJ2-1; 8 nucleotides align to TRBD1. Germline CDR1 and CDR2: LNHDA and SQIVND (reference sequence). With 5 bases clipped from V and 12 bases from J, the junction kept 18 bases outside the gene matches. This CDR3 has 16 residues. The CDR3: CASSPPDRVAVVRQFF. The CDR3 nucleotides read TGTGCCAGTAGTCCACCGGACAGGGTCGCGGTTGTACGGCAGTTCTTC. Based on the CDR3 plus reference TRBV19 and TRBJ2-1, the full variable domain is DGGITQSPKYLFRKEGQNVTLSCEQNLNHDAMYWYRQDPGQGLRLIYYSQIVNDFQKGDIAEGYSVSREKKESFPLTVTSAQKNPTAFYLCASSPPDRVAVVRQFFGPGTRLTVL.

This clone was counted between two and nine times. V usage is TRBV6-1 and J usage is TRBJ2-7; D perhaps matches TRBD1 (5 bases). The CDR3 is 10 amino acids. V was trimmed by 5 bases and J by 6 bases, leaving 5 bases between them. From germline, CDR1 is MNHNS and CDR2 SASEGT. CDR3 nucleotides: TGTGCCAGCAGTAGGGGCGAGCAGTACTTC. Translation gives CASSRGEQYF.

The CDR3 bases are TGTGCCAGTAGTCCAGGGAAATTCAATTCACCCCTCCACTTT. Protein: CASSPGKFNSPLHF. V gene TRBV19 combines with J gene TRBJ1-6, with D maybe TRBD1 (5 bases). The CDR3 extends over 14 amino acids. Per germline, CDR1 LNHDA and CDR2 SQIVND (reference sequence). The V gene lost 5 bases and the J gene lost 7 bases, with 12 bases spanning the gap.

CDR3 sequence (DNA): TGTGCCAGCAGCTCTGGGGGGACAGGGAGGTCTGGCTACACCTTC. This translates into CASSSGGTGRSGYTF. The chain joins TRBV7-9 to TRBJ1-2; 9 bases fit TRBD1. The CDR3 has 15 residues. The ends lost 4 bases at V and 7 bases at J; junction bases unmatched: 10. Germline V gene data show CDR1 as SEHNR and CDR2 as FQNEAQ (reference sequence). The full variable domain, with the rest looked up from reference TRBV7-9 and TRBJ1-2, is DTGVSQNPRHKITKRGQNVTFRCDPISEHNRLYWYRQTLGQGPEFLTYFQNEAQLEKSRLLSDRFSAERPKGSFSTLEIQRTEQGDSAMYLCASSSGGTGRSGYTFGSGTRLTVV.

The CDR3 loop is CAWSVRGLAGNNEQFF. Here the CDR3 DNA reads TGTGCCTGGAGTGTACGAGGACTAGCGGGAAACAATGAGCAGTTCTTC. J is TRBJ2-1 and V is TRBV30; TRBD2 agrees at 12 bases. CDR1 GTSNPN and CDR2 SVGIG come from the germline V gene (reference sequence). V shed 0 bases and J 5 bases; nucleotides not matched to a gene: 5. The length of the CDR3 is 16 residues.

This rearrangement joins TRBV19 to TRBJ1-2; TRBD1 matches at 8 bases. Losses at the gene ends were 3 bases for V and 8 bases for J; bases not matched to a gene: 11. Germline V lookup: CDR1 LNHDA, CDR2 SQIVND (reference sequence). The CDR3 is 15 amino acids. Written as DNA, the CDR3 is TGTGCCAGTAGTATCGGAAACAGGGGGTTAAGGGGCTACACCTTC. Protein sequence: CASSIGNRGLRGYTF.

This chain uses TRBV29-1 with TRBJ1-3, with no clear D. V gave up 4 bases and J gave up 4 bases, with 20 bases separating them. The CDR3 is 16 amino acids. Germline-derived CDR1 and CDR2 are SQVTM and ANQGSEA. CDR3 in amino acids: CSVVKVSRGAGNTIYF. Here the CDR3 DNA reads TGCAGCGTTGTTAAGGTTTCTCGGGGTGCCGGAAACACCATATATTTT. Variable domain in full (rest from reference TRBV29-1 and TRBJ1-3): SAVISQKPSRDICQRGTSLTIQCQVDSQVTMMFWYRQQPGQSLTLIATANQGSEATYESGFVIDKFPISRPNLTFSTLTVSNMSPEDSSIYLCSVVKVSRGAGNTIYFGEGSWLTVV.